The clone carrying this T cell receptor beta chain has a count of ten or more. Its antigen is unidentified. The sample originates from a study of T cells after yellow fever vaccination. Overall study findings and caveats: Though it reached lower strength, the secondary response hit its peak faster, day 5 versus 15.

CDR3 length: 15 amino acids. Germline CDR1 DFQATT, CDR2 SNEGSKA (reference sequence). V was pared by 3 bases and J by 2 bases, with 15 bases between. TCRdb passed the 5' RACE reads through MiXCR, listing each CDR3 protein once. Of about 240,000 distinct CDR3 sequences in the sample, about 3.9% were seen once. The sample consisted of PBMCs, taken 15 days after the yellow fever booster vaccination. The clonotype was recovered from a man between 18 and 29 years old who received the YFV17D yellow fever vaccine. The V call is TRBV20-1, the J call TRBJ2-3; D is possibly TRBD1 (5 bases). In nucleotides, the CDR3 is TGCAGTGCTAGTGGTGGTGACAGTACCACAGATACGCAGTATTTT. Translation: CSASGGDSTTDTQYF.